A selection of T cell receptor beta chains follows, all from one sample in a study of blood T cells in healthy people across ages. TCRdb analysed the 5' RACE reads with MiXCR anew, one entry per CDR3 protein. The data show fewer than 650,000 distinct CDR3 sequences, about 29% seen once. Separately, the same data were catalogued under a study of T cells of mothers and their children.

Material: blood. The source is a boy aged 2 to 10 in good health. The CDR3 runs from the conserved cysteine through the conserved F or W. Each record gives: clone size, J gene, V gene, D gene, CDR3 DNA, CDR3 protein. The D gene is left open where the match is weak. Rows give clone size only sometimes, using once, few, many, or a class for an expanded clone.

>once|TRBJ1-1|TRBV20-1|.
TGCAGTACCCGTAGGGGCAGCCAGAACACTGAAGCTTTCTTT
CSTRRGSQNTEAFF
>.|TRBJ2-1|TRBV7-2|TRBD2
TGTGCCAGCAGAAATCGGGGGGAGAACAATGAGCAGTTCTTC
CASRNRGENNEQFF
>.|TRBJ2-6|TRBV5-1|.
TGCGCCAGCATGGATCACCGAGTTACTGGGGCCAACGTCCTGACTTTC
CASMDHRVTGANVLTF
>.|TRBJ2-1|TRBV6-2/TRBV6-3|TRBD1
TGTGCCAGTACAAGGGGGCGCAATGAGCAGTTCTTC
CASTRGRNEQFF
>.|TRBJ2-7|TRBV3-1|TRBD1
TGTGCCAGCAGCCACAGAGGGGGACAGGTGAACTTC
CASSHRGGQVNF
>.|TRBJ2-1|TRBV7-4|TRBD2
TGTGCCAGCAGCCGACACCCTAGGCGGGAGATGAATGAGCAGTTCTTC
CASSRHPRREMNEQFF
>.|TRBJ2-4|TRBV27|TRBD2
TGTGCCAGCAGTTTAACCGGGAGGGGTCCTCCGGGGGCGAGAGCCAAAAACATTCAGTACTTC
CASSLTGRGPPGARAKNIQYF
>many|TRBJ2-3|TRBV7-8|TRBD2
TGTGCCAGCAGCACCCCGACTAGCGGGGGGACAAGCACAGATACGCAGTATTTT
CASSTPTSGGTSTDTQYF
>.|TRBJ2-1|TRBV3-1|TRBD2
TGTGCCAGCAGCCAGGAGACTAGCCCTGAGCAGTTCTTC
CASSQETSPEQFF
>many|TRBJ2-3|TRBV6-1|.
TGTGCCAGCAGTCCGAAGGCGCTAGCAACGCTCACTAGCACAGATACGCAGTATTTT
CASSPKALATLTSTDTQYF
>few|TRBJ2-1|TRBV5-6|TRBD1
TGTGCCAGCAGCGACGGACAGGGCTACAATGAGCAGTTCTTC
CASSDGQGYNEQFF
>.|TRBJ2-3|TRBV6-4|TRBD2
TGTGCCAGCAGTAAGACTAGCGGGGCCGCAGATACGCAGTATTTT
CASSKTSGAADTQYF
>.|TRBJ2-1|TRBV18|.
TGTGCCAGCTCCCGTTCAGGTCGGGGGAGTGGGTACAATGAGCAGTTCTTC
CASSRSGRGSGYNEQFF
>few|TRBJ2-1|TRBV29-1|.
TGCAGCGCCCATTCTAGGACCTACAATGAGCAGTTCTTC
CSAHSRTYNEQFF
>few|TRBJ2-1|TRBV13|.
TGTGCCAGCAGCTTAGGGGGAGGTGAGGGCTCCTACAATGAGCAGTTCTTC
CASSLGGGEGSYNEQFF
>many|TRBJ1-1|TRBV5-1|TRBD1
TGCGCCAGCAGCCCGGGACAGGGTTGGAACACTGAAGCTTTCTTT
CASSPGQGWNTEAFF
>.|TRBJ2-1|TRBV15|.
TGTGCCACCAGCAGGGGGTCTCTAGATTCTCAGTTCTTC
CATSRGSLDSQFF
>.|TRBJ1-2|TRBV5-1|.
TGCGCCAGCAGCTTGGGGGGTTGGCGTGGCTACACCTTC
CASSLGGWRGYTF
>few|TRBJ1-3|TRBV12-5|.
TGTGCTAGTGGCCGTACTCAGGGACCTCTCGGAAACACCATATATTTT
CASGRTQGPLGNTIYF
>.|TRBJ2-6|TRBV3-1|.
TGTGCCAGCAGCCAGGGGGCCGTGAGCTCTGGGGCCAACGTCCTGACTTTC
CASSQGAVSSGANVLTF
>few|TRBJ2-2|TRBV7-2|TRBD2
TGTGCCAGCAGCTTAGTGGGGACTAGCGGGGAGAACACCGGGGAGCTGTTTTTT
CASSLVGTSGENTGELFF
>.|TRBJ2-5|TRBV11-2|TRBD1
TGTGCCAGCAGCTTAGAAGGGACAGGAGAGACCCAGTACTTC
CASSLEGTGETQYF
>once|TRBJ2-1|TRBV2|.
TGTGCCAGCAGGGGGGACACCTACAATGAGCAGTTCTTC
CASRGDTYNEQFF
>.|TRBJ1-1|TRBV5-5|.
TGTGCCAGCAGCGCAACAGGTCAGATGAACACTGAAGCTTTCTTT
CASSATGQMNTEAFF
>few|TRBJ2-5|TRBV12-3/TRBV12-4|TRBD2
TGTGCCAGCAGTCCCGTACTAGCGGGGGGGCCAGAGACCCAGTACTTC
CASSPVLAGGPETQYF
>few|TRBJ2-1|TRBV28|TRBD2
TGTGCCAGCAGTCCCCGCCCTAGCGGGGGGCTGTATGAGCAGTTCTTC
CASSPRPSGGLYEQFF
>few|TRBJ2-5|TRBV21-1|.
TGTGCCAGCAGCAGTCGCCGAGACAGGGATCAAGAGACCCAGTACTTC
CASSSRRDRDQETQYF